This T cell receptor (beta chain) originates from a study of somatic mutations in cytotoxic T cells in rheumatoid arthritis. Study-level information: No treatment had yet been given when patient blood (around 30 ml EDTA) was drawn, right after diagnosis. Flow sorting yielded some V beta antibody-stained T-cell populations at nearly 100% purity, among them V beta1+ cells sequenced for TCRB. Study-wide results and limits: Rising age went with increasing CD8+ clonality in rheumatoid arthritis patients; healthy controls showed no such increase. Slight TRBV07 underrepresentation in rheumatoid arthritis patients went unadjusted for multiple comparisons.

A note on this clone: Its antigen is unknown.

The CDR3 consists of 12 residues. V lost 5 bases to trimming and J lost 6 bases, with 11 bases between them. CDR1 and CDR2 from the germline V gene are LNHDA and SQIVND (reference sequence). This table comes from immunoSEQ multiplex PCR, and its TCRdb copy is limited to in-frame clones, with some not included. The repertoire holds 14,000 or so clones, around 70% seen once, with around 28% in the top ten. Sequencing was performed on CD8+ T cells sorted from blood. The clonotype comes from an adult with rheumatoid arthritis. V is TRBV19 and J is TRBJ2-7; TRBD1 or TRBD2 may be the D gene (5 bases each). This CDR3 reads CASSLGGGEQYF. In nucleotides, the CDR3 is TGTGCCAGTAGTCTTGGGGGTGGCGAGCAGTACTTC.